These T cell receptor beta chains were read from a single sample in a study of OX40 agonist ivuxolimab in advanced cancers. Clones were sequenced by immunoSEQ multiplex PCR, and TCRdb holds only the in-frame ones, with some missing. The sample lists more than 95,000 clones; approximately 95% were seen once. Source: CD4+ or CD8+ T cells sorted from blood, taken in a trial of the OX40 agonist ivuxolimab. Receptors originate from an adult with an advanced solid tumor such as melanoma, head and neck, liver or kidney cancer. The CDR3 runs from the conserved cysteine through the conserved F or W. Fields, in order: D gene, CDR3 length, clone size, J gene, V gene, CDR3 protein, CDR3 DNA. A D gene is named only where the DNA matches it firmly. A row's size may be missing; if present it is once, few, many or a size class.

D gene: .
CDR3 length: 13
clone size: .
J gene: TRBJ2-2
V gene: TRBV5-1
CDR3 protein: CASNPGEGGELFF
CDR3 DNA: TGCGCCAGCAATCCGGGCGAAGGCGGGGAGCTGTTTTTT

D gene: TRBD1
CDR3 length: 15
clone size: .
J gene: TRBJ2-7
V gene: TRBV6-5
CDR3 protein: CASSYARTGSYEQYF
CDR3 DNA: TGTGCCAGCAGTTACGCCCGGACAGGGAGTTACGAGCAGTACTTC

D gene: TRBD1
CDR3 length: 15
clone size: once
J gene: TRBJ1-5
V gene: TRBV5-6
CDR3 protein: CASSRTGASNQPQHF
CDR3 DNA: TGTGCCAGCAGCCGAACAGGGGCTAGCAATCAGCCCCAGCATTTT

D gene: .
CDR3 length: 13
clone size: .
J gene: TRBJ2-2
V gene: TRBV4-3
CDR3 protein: CASSQGLPGELFF
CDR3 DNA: TGCGCCAGCAGCCAAGGCCTACCCGGGGAGCTGTTTTTT

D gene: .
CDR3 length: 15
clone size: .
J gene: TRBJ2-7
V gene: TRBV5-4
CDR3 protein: CASSLGSRGGYEQYF
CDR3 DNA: TGTGCCAGCAGCTTGGGGAGTAGGGGCGGTTACGAGCAGTACTTC

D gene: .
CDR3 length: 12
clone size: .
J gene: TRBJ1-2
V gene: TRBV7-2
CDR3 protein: CASRYDGYGYTF
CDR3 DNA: TGTGCCAGCAGATACGATGGATATGGCTACACCTTC

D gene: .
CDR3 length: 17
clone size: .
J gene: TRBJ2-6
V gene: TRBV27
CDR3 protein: CASSFWPFLSGANVLTF
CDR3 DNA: TGTGCCAGCAGTTTTTGGCCCTTTCTCTCTGGGGCCAACGTCCTGACTTTC

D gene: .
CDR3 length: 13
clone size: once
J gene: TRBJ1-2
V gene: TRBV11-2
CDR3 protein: CASSLDRRYGYTF
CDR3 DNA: TGTGCCAGCAGCCTGGACCGGCGCTATGGCTACACCTTC

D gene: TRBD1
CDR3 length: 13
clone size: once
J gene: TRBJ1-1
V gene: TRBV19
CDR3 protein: CASWTGSNTEAFF
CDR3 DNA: TGTGCCAGTTGGACAGGGTCGAACACTGAAGCTTTCTTT

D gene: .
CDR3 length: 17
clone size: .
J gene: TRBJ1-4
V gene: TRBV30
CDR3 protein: CAWSVRRAAQTNEKLFF
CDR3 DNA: TGTGCCTGGAGTGTACGGAGAGCGGCTCAAACTAATGAAAAACTGTTTTTT

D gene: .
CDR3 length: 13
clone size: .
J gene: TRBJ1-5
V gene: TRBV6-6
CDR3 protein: CASSYAQSQPQHF
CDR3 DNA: TGTGCCAGCAGTTACGCGCAATCACAGCCCCAGCATTTT

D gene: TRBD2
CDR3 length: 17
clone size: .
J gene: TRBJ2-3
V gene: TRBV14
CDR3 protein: CASSHEGLAGVVDTQYF
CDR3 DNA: TGTGCCAGCAGCCACGAAGGACTAGCGGGAGTGGTGGATACGCAGTATTTT

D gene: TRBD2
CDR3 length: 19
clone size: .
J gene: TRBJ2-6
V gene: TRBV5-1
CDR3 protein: CASSHPKGRGGAGANVLTF
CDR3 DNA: TGCGCCAGCAGCCACCCTAAGGGGCGGGGGGGCGCTGGGGCCAACGTCCTGACTTTC

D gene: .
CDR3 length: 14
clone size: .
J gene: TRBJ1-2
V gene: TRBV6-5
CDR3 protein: CASSYGGKSYGYTF
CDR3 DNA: TGTGCCAGCAGTTACGGCGGGAAGTCCTATGGCTACACCTTC

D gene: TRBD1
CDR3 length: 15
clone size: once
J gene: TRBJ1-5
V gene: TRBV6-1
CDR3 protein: CASSEHGQGYQPQHF
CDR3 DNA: TGTGCCAGCAGTGAACACGGACAGGGCTATCAGCCCCAGCATTTT

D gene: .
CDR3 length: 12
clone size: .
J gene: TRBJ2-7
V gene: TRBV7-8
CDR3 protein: CASSLDAYEQYF
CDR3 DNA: TGTGCCAGCAGCTTAGACGCCTACGAGCAGTACTTC

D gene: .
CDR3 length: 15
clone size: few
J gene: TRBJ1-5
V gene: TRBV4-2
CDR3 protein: CASSQDLAVGQPQHF
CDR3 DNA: TGTGCCAGCAGCCAAGATCTGGCCGTAGGGCAGCCCCAGCATTTT

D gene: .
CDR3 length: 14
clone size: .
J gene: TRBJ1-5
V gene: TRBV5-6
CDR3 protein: CASSGRGSNQPQHF
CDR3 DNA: TGTGCCAGCAGCGGGCGGGGAAGCAATCAGCCCCAGCATTTT

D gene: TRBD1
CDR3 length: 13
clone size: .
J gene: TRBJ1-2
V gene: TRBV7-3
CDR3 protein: CASSPDRGGGYTF
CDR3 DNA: TGTGCCAGCAGCCCCGACAGGGGAGGTGGCTACACCTTC

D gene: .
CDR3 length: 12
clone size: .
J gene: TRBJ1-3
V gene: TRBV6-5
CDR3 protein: CASTGYGNTIYF
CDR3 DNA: TGTGCCAGCACAGGTTACGGAAACACCATATATTTT

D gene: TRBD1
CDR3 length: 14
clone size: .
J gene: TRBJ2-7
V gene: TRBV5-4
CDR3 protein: CASSLDRGPYEQYF
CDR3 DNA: TGTGCCAGCAGCCTAGACAGGGGGCCCTACGAGCAGTACTTC

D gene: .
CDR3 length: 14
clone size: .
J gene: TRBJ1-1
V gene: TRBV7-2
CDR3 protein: CASSLFGGDTEAFF
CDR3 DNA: TGTGCCAGCAGTTTATTCGGGGGTGACACTGAAGCTTTCTTT

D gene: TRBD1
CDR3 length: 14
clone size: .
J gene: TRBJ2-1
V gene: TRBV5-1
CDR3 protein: CASSLPRGLNEQFF
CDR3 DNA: TGCGCCAGCAGCTTGCCCAGGGGGCTAAATGAGCAGTTCTTC

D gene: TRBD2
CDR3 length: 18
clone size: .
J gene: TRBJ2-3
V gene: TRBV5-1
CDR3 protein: CASSYTGTSGSRTDTQYF
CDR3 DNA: TGCGCCAGCAGCTACACCGGGACTAGCGGGAGTAGGACAGATACGCAGTATTTT

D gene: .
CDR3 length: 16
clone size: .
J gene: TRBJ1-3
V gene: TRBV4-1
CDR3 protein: CASSQGRARSGNTIYF
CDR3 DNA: TGCGCCAGCAGCCAAGGTCGCGCCCGCTCTGGAAACACCATATATTTT

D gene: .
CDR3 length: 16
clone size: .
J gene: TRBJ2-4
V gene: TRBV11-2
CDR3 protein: CASSLDLGSTKNIQYF
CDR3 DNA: TGTGCCAGCAGCTTAGATCTAGGCAGTACCAAAAACATTCAGTACTTC

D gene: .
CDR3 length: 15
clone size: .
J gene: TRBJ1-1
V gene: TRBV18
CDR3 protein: CASSPIGQQGTEAFF
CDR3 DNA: TGTGCCAGCTCACCCATCGGACAGCAAGGAACTGAAGCTTTCTTT

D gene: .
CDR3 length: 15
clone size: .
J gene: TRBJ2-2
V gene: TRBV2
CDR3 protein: CASSKQGSNTGELFF
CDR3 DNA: TGTGCCAGCAGCAAACAGGGTTCGAACACCGGGGAGCTGTTTTTT

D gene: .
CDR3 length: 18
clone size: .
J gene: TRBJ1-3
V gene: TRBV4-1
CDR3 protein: CASSGAPVLRSSGNTIYF
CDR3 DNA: TGCGCCAGCAGCGGAGCCCCCGTGCTACGGAGCTCTGGAAACACCATATATTTT

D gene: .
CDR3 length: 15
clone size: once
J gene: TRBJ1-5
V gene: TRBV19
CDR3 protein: CASSLRHPSNQPQHF
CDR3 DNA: TGTGCCAGTAGTCTCAGGCATCCTAGCAATCAGCCCCAGCATTTT

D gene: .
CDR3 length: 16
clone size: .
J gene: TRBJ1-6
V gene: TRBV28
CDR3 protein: CASSRTPGTQNSPLHF
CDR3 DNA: TGTGCCAGCAGTCGAACCCCAGGGACTCAAAATTCACCCCTCCACTTT

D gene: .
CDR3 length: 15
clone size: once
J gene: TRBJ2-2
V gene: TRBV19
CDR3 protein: CASSSRRERAGELFF
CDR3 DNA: TGTGCCAGTAGTAGCCGCAGGGAGAGGGCCGGGGAGCTGTTTTTT

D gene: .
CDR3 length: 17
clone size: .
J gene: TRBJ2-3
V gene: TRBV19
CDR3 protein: CASSIDRTGRGTDTQYF
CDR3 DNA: TGTGCCAGTAGTATAGATCGAACAGGGAGAGGCACAGATACGCAGTATTTT

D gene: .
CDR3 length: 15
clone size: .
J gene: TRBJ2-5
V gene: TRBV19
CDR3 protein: CASSIWGRHQETQYF
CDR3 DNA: TGTGCCAGTAGTATTTGGGGGCGGCACCAAGAGACCCAGTACTTC

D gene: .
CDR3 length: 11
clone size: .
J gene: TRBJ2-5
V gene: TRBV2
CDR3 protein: CASSERETQYF
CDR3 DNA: TGTGCCAGCAGTGAAAGAGAGACCCAGTACTTC

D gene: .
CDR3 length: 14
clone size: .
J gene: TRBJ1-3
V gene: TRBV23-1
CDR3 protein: CASSLYLAGNTIYF
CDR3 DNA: TGCGCCAGCAGTCTTTACCTCGCAGGAAACACCATATATTTT

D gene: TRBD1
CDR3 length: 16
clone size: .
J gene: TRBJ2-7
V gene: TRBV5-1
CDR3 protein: CASSLDLGTGGYEQYF
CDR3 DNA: TGCGCCAGCAGCTTGGATTTGGGGACAGGGGGCTACGAGCAGTACTTC

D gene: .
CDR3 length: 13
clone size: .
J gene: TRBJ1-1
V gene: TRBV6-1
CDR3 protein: CASSVGTRPEAFF
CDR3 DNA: TGTGCCAGCAGTGTGGGGACACGACCTGAAGCTTTCTTT

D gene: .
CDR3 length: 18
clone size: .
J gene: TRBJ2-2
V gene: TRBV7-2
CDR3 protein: CASSYRYGQQPPTGELFF
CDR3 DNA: TGTGCCAGCAGCTATCGATATGGTCAGCAACCTCCCACCGGGGAGCTGTTTTTT

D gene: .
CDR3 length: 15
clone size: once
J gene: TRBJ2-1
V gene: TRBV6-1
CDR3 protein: CASRRLPPGPDEQFF
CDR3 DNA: TGTGCCAGCAGGCGACTACCACCTGGGCCAGATGAGCAGTTCTTC

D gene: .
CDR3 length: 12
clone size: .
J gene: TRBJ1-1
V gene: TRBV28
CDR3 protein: CASSLVSTEAFF
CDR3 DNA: TGTGCCAGCAGTTTAGTGTCCACTGAAGCTTTCTTT

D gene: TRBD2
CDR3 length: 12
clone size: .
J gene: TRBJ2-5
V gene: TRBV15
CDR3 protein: CATRASGETQYF
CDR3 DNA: TGTGCCACCAGAGCTAGCGGAGAGACCCAGTACTTC

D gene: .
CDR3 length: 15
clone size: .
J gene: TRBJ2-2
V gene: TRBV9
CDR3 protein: CASSPRPDRTGELFF
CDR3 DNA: TGTGCCAGCAGCCCGAGACCCGATCGCACCGGGGAGCTGTTTTTT

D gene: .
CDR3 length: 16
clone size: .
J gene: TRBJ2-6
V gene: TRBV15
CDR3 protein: CATSREITERLNVLTF
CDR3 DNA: TGTGCCACCAGCAGAGAAATCACAGAAAGACTCAACGTCCTGACTTTC

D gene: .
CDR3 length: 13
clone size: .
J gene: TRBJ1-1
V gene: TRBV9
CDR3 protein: CASSTGWNTEAFF
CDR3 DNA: TGTGCCAGCAGCACAGGGTGGAACACTGAAGCTTTCTTT

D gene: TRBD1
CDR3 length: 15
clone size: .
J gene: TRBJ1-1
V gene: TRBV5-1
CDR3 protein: CASSLVQGVNTEAFF
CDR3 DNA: TGCGCCAGCAGCTTGGTACAGGGGGTCAACACTGAAGCTTTCTTT

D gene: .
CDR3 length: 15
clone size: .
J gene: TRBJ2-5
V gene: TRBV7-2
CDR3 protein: CASSLIALLRGTQYF
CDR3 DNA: TGTGCCAGCAGTCTTATAGCACTCCTCCGCGGGACCCAGTACTTC

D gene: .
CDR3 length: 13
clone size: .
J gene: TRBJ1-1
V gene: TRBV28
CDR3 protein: CASTLQRGTVAFF
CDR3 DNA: TGTGCCAGCACCCTGCAGAGAGGGACTGTAGCTTTCTTT

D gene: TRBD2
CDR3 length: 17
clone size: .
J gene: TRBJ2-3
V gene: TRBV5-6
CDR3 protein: CASSLARAGGRTDTQYF
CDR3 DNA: TGTGCCAGCAGCTTGGCAAGAGCGGGGGGCCGCACAGATACGCAGTATTTT

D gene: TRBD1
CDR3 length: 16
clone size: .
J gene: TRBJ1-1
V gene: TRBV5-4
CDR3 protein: CASSQTPDRGYTEAFF
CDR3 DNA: TGTGCCAGCAGCCAGACTCCGGACAGGGGGTACACTGAAGCTTTCTTT

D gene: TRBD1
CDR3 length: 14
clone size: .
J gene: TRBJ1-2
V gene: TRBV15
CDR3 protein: CATSRGQSVYGYTF
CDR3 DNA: TGTGCCACCAGCAGGGGACAGAGCGTCTATGGCTACACCTTC

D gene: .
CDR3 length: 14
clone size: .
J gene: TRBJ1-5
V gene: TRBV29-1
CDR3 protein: CSARDTGSNQPQHF
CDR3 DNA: TGCAGCGCGCGGGACACGGGTAGCAATCAGCCCCAGCATTTT

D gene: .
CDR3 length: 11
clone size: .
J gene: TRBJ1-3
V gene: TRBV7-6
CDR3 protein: CASSHRDTIYF
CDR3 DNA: TGTGCCAGCAGCCACCGGGACACCATATATTTT

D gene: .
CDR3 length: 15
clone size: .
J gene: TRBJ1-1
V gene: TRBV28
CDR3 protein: CATTAITTGNTEAFF
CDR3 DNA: TGTGCCACCACCGCCATAACGACAGGGAACACTGAAGCTTTCTTT